The present TCR beta chain was sequenced within a study of blood T cell repertoires in COVID-19. On the study more broadly: Samples came from the United States, Italy and Spain, spanning acute and convalescent COVID-19.

The assay was immunoSEQ multiplex PCR, and TCRdb's table has in-frame clones only and misses some. The data show about 87,000 clones, approximately 71% seen once. Trimming took 5 bases from V and 11 from J, leaving 15 bases between them. CDR3 size: 12 residues. The source material was peripheral blood. The rearrangement joins TRBV12-3 or TRBV12-4 to TRBJ1-1; D ambiguous. The receptor's source is a woman in her 50s with acute or convalescent COVID-19. CDR3 bases: TGTGCCAGCAGTGAAGGACTGCCTACGGCTTTCTTT. Its translation: CASSEGLPTAFF.